These T cell receptor beta chains were read from a single sample in a study of blood T cells in healthy people across ages. TCRdb analysed the 5' RACE reads with MiXCR anew, one entry per CDR3 protein. The table has fewer than 1 million distinct CDR3 sequences, more than 40% seen once. The source material was blood. The source is a man aged 55 to 70 in good health. The CDR3 runs from the conserved cysteine through the conserved F or W. The D gene is left open where the match is weak. The size of a clone is reported for some rows only, either as once, few or many, or as a class for expanded clones.

j_call: TRBJ2-3; v_call: TRBV28; d_call: .; clone_size: .; cdr3_nt: TGTGCCAGCAGTCCGAGGGACCTTAGCAATACGCAGTATTTT; cdr3_aa: CASSPRDLSNTQYF
j_call: TRBJ2-7; v_call: TRBV7-2; d_call: .; clone_size: few; cdr3_nt: TGTGCCAGCAGCTTAGCCGGGGGCAAAACCTACGAGCAGTACTTC; cdr3_aa: CASSLAGGKTYEQYF
j_call: TRBJ2-3; v_call: TRBV12-3/TRBV12-4; d_call: .; clone_size: many; cdr3_nt: TGTGCCAGCAGCAACCCGTGGCCCGGGAGAGATACGCAGTATTTT; cdr3_aa: CASSNPWPGRDTQYF
j_call: TRBJ2-7; v_call: TRBV20-1; d_call: .; clone_size: .; cdr3_nt: TGCAGTGCTAGAGATCATAGCCGGCTATCCTACGAGCAGTACTTC; cdr3_aa: CSARDHSRLSYEQYF
j_call: TRBJ1-2; v_call: TRBV28; d_call: .; clone_size: .; cdr3_nt: TGTGCCAGCCGTTTTCAGGGCAGGGGCGACGGCTACACCTTC; cdr3_aa: CASRFQGRGDGYTF
j_call: TRBJ2-3; v_call: TRBV5-1; d_call: .; clone_size: once; cdr3_nt: TGCGCCAGCAGCTTGATGGCGACAGCCACAGATACGCAGTATTTT; cdr3_aa: CASSLMATATDTQYF
j_call: TRBJ2-5; v_call: TRBV12-3/TRBV12-4; d_call: TRBD2; clone_size: .; cdr3_nt: TGTGCCAGCAGCGGGACTACGGAGACCCAGTACTTC; cdr3_aa: CASSGTTETQYF
j_call: TRBJ1-1; v_call: TRBV7-9; d_call: TRBD1; clone_size: .; cdr3_nt: TGTGCCAGCAGCGCCCAGGGACAGGGGGAAGCTTTCTTT; cdr3_aa: CASSAQGQGEAFF
j_call: TRBJ2-1; v_call: TRBV12-3/TRBV12-4; d_call: .; clone_size: few; cdr3_nt: TGTGCCAGCAGTTTATTTTTTGGGGGGAATGAGCAGTTCTTC; cdr3_aa: CASSLFFGGNEQFF
j_call: TRBJ2-7; v_call: TRBV9; d_call: .; clone_size: .; cdr3_nt: TGTGCCAGCAGCCCTCGGACAGCATACAATGAGCAGTACTTC; cdr3_aa: CASSPRTAYNEQYF
j_call: TRBJ2-2; v_call: TRBV30; d_call: .; clone_size: .; cdr3_nt: TGTGCCTGGAGTGACGACGAAACGAACACCGGGGAGCTGTTTTTT; cdr3_aa: CAWSDDETNTGELFF
j_call: TRBJ1-2; v_call: TRBV12-3/TRBV12-4; d_call: TRBD1; clone_size: .; cdr3_nt: TGTGCCAGCAGCCGGACAGGGGGGTTTACTGGCCACACCTTC; cdr3_aa: CASSRTGGFTGHTF
j_call: TRBJ2-3; v_call: TRBV2; d_call: TRBD1; clone_size: .; cdr3_nt: TGTGCCAGCAGGGGGGGGACAGGGGGCGAAGATACGCAGTATTTT; cdr3_aa: CASRGGTGGEDTQYF
j_call: TRBJ1-2; v_call: TRBV29-1; d_call: TRBD1; clone_size: many; cdr3_nt: TGCAGCGTTGAAGATCTTCCTGGACAGGGGCAGGATTTAGCTAACTATGGCTACACCTTC; cdr3_aa: CSVEDLPGQGQDLANYGYTF
j_call: TRBJ2-7; v_call: TRBV20-1; d_call: .; clone_size: .; cdr3_nt: TGCAGTGCTAAAGCCTCCGGGTTGAGCCCGTCTGCCGAGCAGTACTTC; cdr3_aa: CSAKASGLSPSAEQYF
j_call: TRBJ2-1; v_call: TRBV6-5; d_call: TRBD2; clone_size: .; cdr3_nt: TGTGCCAGCAGCCCTAGCGGGAGTCAGTACAATGAGCAGTTCTTC; cdr3_aa: CASSPSGSQYNEQFF
j_call: TRBJ2-2; v_call: TRBV6-5; d_call: TRBD2; clone_size: once; cdr3_nt: TGTGCCAGCAGTTACGAAGCGGGGGCGAACACCGGGGAGCTGTTTTTT; cdr3_aa: CASSYEAGANTGELFF
j_call: TRBJ2-1; v_call: TRBV9; d_call: .; clone_size: .; cdr3_nt: TGTGCCAGCAGCCCCGGTTGGGGCTCAACGCGGGTGGATGAGCAGTTCTTC; cdr3_aa: CASSPGWGSTRVDEQFF
j_call: TRBJ2-5; v_call: TRBV6-6; d_call: .; clone_size: few; cdr3_nt: TGTGCCAGCAGTTACGTGGCGGGTCAAGAGACCCAGTACTTC; cdr3_aa: CASSYVAGQETQYF
j_call: TRBJ1-5; v_call: TRBV3-1; d_call: .; clone_size: few; cdr3_nt: TGTGCCAGCAGCGAAACCCTGACGTTGAGCAATCAGCCCCAGCATTTT; cdr3_aa: CASSETLTLSNQPQHF
j_call: TRBJ2-1; v_call: TRBV20-1; d_call: .; clone_size: few; cdr3_nt: TGCAGTGCTTTTCACTCCTACAATGAGCAGTTCTTC; cdr3_aa: CSAFHSYNEQFF
j_call: TRBJ1-5; v_call: TRBV4-1; d_call: .; clone_size: .; cdr3_nt: TGCGCCAGCAGCCAAGTGGGCCAGGGTAGCAATCAGCCCCAGCATTTT; cdr3_aa: CASSQVGQGSNQPQHF
j_call: TRBJ2-7; v_call: TRBV6-2/TRBV6-3; d_call: .; clone_size: .; cdr3_nt: TGTGCCAGCAGTTACGACCTCAGGGTGGACTACGAGCAGTACTTC; cdr3_aa: CASSYDLRVDYEQYF
j_call: TRBJ1-2; v_call: TRBV20-1; d_call: TRBD1; clone_size: .; cdr3_nt: TGCAGTGCTGAGGACAGGAGGGGTAACTATGGCTACACCTTC; cdr3_aa: CSAEDRRGNYGYTF
j_call: TRBJ2-3; v_call: TRBV9; d_call: TRBD2; clone_size: few; cdr3_nt: TGTGCCAGCAGCGCCCTTAGCGGGGGCGGGGGGGATACGCAGTATTTT; cdr3_aa: CASSALSGGGGDTQYF
j_call: TRBJ1-2; v_call: TRBV20-1; d_call: .; clone_size: few; cdr3_nt: TGCAGTGCTAGGGAAGGGACAAGCTATGGCTACACCTTC; cdr3_aa: CSAREGTSYGYTF
j_call: TRBJ1-1; v_call: TRBV7-2; d_call: TRBD1; clone_size: .; cdr3_nt: TGTGCCAGCAGTCACAGGGGGGGCACTGAAGCTTTCTTT; cdr3_aa: CASSHRGGTEAFF
j_call: TRBJ1-1; v_call: TRBV12-3/TRBV12-4; d_call: .; clone_size: few; cdr3_nt: TGTGCCAGCAGTTTTACGGTGAACACTGAAGCTTTCTTT; cdr3_aa: CASSFTVNTEAFF
j_call: TRBJ2-1; v_call: TRBV7-9; d_call: .; clone_size: .; cdr3_nt: TGTGCCAGCAGCTCACCGGGACTGCGGCACAATGAGCAGTTCTTC; cdr3_aa: CASSSPGLRHNEQFF
j_call: TRBJ2-5; v_call: TRBV10-3; d_call: .; clone_size: many; cdr3_nt: TGTGCCACCCGGGAACGCCAAGAGACCCAGTACTTC; cdr3_aa: CATRERQETQYF
j_call: TRBJ2-3; v_call: TRBV12-3/TRBV12-4; d_call: .; clone_size: few; cdr3_nt: TGTGCCAGCACCCAGGCCCGAGCTACAGATACGCAGTATTTT; cdr3_aa: CASTQARATDTQYF
j_call: TRBJ2-7; v_call: TRBV7-2; d_call: TRBD1; clone_size: .; cdr3_nt: TGTGCCAGCAGCTTAGTCGGGACAGGTGTCTACGAGCAGTACTTC; cdr3_aa: CASSLVGTGVYEQYF
j_call: TRBJ1-2; v_call: TRBV4-3; d_call: .; clone_size: few; cdr3_nt: TGCGCCAGCAGCCAAGATCGCCAGGGCTTGGGCTACACCTTC; cdr3_aa: CASSQDRQGLGYTF
j_call: TRBJ2-7; v_call: TRBV11-3; d_call: .; clone_size: many; cdr3_nt: TGTGCCAGCAGCATTACAGGGGAGCAGTACTTC; cdr3_aa: CASSITGEQYF
j_call: TRBJ2-7; v_call: TRBV29-1; d_call: .; clone_size: .; cdr3_nt: TGCAGCGTGGGGCTGGGGGGTACAGGGTCGCACGAGCAGTACTTC; cdr3_aa: CSVGLGGTGSHEQYF
j_call: TRBJ1-5; v_call: TRBV6-2/TRBV6-3; d_call: .; clone_size: .; cdr3_nt: TGTGCCAGCAGTTACCCTACAGGGCCGCGCAATCAGCCCCAGCATTTT; cdr3_aa: CASSYPTGPRNQPQHF
j_call: TRBJ2-7; v_call: TRBV20-1; d_call: TRBD1; clone_size: few; cdr3_nt: TGCAGTGCTACGGGACAGGTACGCTCCTACGAGCAGTACTTC; cdr3_aa: CSATGQVRSYEQYF
j_call: TRBJ2-3; v_call: TRBV18; d_call: .; clone_size: .; cdr3_nt: TGTGCCAGCTCACCAATGGTCGAGGCAGATACGCAGTATTTT; cdr3_aa: CASSPMVEADTQYF
j_call: TRBJ2-1; v_call: TRBV6-6; d_call: .; clone_size: few; cdr3_nt: TGTGCCAGCAGCGACACCTCCTACAATGAGCAGTTCTTC; cdr3_aa: CASSDTSYNEQFF
j_call: TRBJ1-2; v_call: TRBV6-5; d_call: .; clone_size: .; cdr3_nt: TGTGCCAGCAGTTACAGGTCCAGGGTTGACTATGGCTACACCTTC; cdr3_aa: CASSYRSRVDYGYTF
j_call: TRBJ2-7; v_call: TRBV7-9; d_call: TRBD1; clone_size: .; cdr3_nt: TGTGCCAGCAGCGGAATCGGGACAGGGGTAAACGAGCAGTACTTC; cdr3_aa: CASSGIGTGVNEQYF
j_call: TRBJ1-1; v_call: TRBV28; d_call: TRBD1; clone_size: .; cdr3_nt: TGTGCCAGCAGTTCACCGGGACAGGGCGCCCTTGAAGCTTTCTTT; cdr3_aa: CASSSPGQGALEAFF
j_call: TRBJ2-4; v_call: TRBV27; d_call: TRBD1; clone_size: .; cdr3_nt: TGTGCCAGCAGTTCGGGGACAGGGGGCAAAAACATTCAGTACTTC; cdr3_aa: CASSSGTGGKNIQYF
j_call: TRBJ2-7; v_call: TRBV28; d_call: .; clone_size: .; cdr3_nt: TGTGCCAGCGGGGGACATATTTCCTACGAGCAGTACTTC; cdr3_aa: CASGGHISYEQYF
j_call: TRBJ1-1; v_call: TRBV29-1; d_call: .; clone_size: .; cdr3_nt: TGCAGCGTTGGTAACAGGGCTGAAGCTTTCTTT; cdr3_aa: CSVGNRAEAFF
j_call: TRBJ2-1; v_call: TRBV20-1; d_call: TRBD2; clone_size: .; cdr3_nt: TGCAGTGCTGGAGATCTGCTAGCGGGGGAACGCGGTGAGCAGTTCTTC; cdr3_aa: CSAGDLLAGERGEQFF
j_call: TRBJ2-7; v_call: TRBV7-2; d_call: .; clone_size: .; cdr3_nt: TGTGCCTGCAGCCTACAGGGTGCCTACGAGCAGTACTTC; cdr3_aa: CACSLQGAYEQYF
j_call: TRBJ1-5; v_call: TRBV20-1; d_call: TRBD1; clone_size: .; cdr3_nt: TGCAGTGCAACCTCCGGGACAGCGAATCAGCCCCAGCATTTT; cdr3_aa: CSATSGTANQPQHF
j_call: TRBJ2-5; v_call: TRBV3-1; d_call: .; clone_size: .; cdr3_nt: TGTGCCAGCAGCCAAGTTCCGGGGGATAGGACCCAGTACTTC; cdr3_aa: CASSQVPGDRTQYF
j_call: TRBJ2-5; v_call: TRBV20-1; d_call: .; clone_size: few; cdr3_nt: TGCAGTGCTAGTCGTCCTGGGGAGACCCAGTACTTC; cdr3_aa: CSASRPGETQYF
j_call: TRBJ1-2; v_call: TRBV7-9; d_call: .; clone_size: few; cdr3_nt: TGTGCCAGCAGCTTAGAGGCGTTTGGAGGCTACACCTTC; cdr3_aa: CASSLEAFGGYTF
j_call: TRBJ2-3; v_call: TRBV12-5; d_call: .; clone_size: .; cdr3_nt: TGTGCTAGTGGTTCTACCGAAGTAGATACGCAGTATTTT; cdr3_aa: CASGSTEVDTQYF